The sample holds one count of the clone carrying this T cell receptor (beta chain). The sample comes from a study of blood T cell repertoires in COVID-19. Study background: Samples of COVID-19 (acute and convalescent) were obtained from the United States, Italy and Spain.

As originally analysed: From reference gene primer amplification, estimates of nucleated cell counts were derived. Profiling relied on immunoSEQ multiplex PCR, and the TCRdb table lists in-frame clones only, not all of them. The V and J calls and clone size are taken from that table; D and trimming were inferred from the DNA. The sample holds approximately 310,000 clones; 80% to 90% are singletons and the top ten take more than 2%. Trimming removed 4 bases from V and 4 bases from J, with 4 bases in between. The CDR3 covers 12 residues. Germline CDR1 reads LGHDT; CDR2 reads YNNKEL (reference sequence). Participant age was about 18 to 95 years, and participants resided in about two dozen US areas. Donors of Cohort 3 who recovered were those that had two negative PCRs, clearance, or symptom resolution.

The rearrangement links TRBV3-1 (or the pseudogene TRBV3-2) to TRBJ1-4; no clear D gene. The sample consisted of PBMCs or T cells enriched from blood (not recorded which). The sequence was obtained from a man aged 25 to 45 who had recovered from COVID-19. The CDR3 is CASSLLNEKLFF. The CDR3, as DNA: TGTGCCAGCAGCCTCCTTAATGAAAAACTGTTTTTT.